The 15 T cell receptor beta chains given below trace back to one sample, sequenced in a study of T cells after yellow fever vaccination. TCRdb reprocessed the 5' RACE reads with MiXCR, giving one entry per CDR3 protein. Of some 300,000 distinct CDR3 sequences listed, around 10% are singletons. The sample here was CD4+ T cells sorted from PBMCs, taken 45 days after the yellow fever booster vaccination. The origin of the receptors is a man aged 18 to 30 who received the YFV17D yellow fever vaccine.

This clonotype has only a few counts. The chain links TRBV3-1 to TRBJ2-5; TRBD2 is a possible D gene (6 bases). The ends were cut back, 10 bases at V and 5 bases at J, with 20 bases in the middle. The CDR3 loop spans 14 amino acids. The V gene's germline CDR1 is LGHDT and CDR2 YNNKEL (reference sequence). CDR3 residues: CATCQSEGSETQYF. CDR3 coding DNA: TGTGCCACCTGTCAATCGGAGGGCAGCGAGACCCAGTACTTC.

This clonotype appeared a few times. The CDR3 region is CASSTNYVTNYGYTF. CDR3 DNA: TGCGCCAGCAGCACCAACTACGTCACTAACTATGGCTACACCTTC. The V gene is TRBV5-1, the J gene TRBJ1-2; D gene ambiguous. Germline V lookup: CDR1 SGHRS, CDR2 YFSETQ. CDR3 size: 15 residues. V lost 4 bases and J 0 bases, leaving 13 bases between the germline ends.

This clonotype was observed at least ten times. The chain recombines TRBV5-1 with TRBJ2-3; D gene uncertain. The germline V gene encodes CDR1 SGHRS and CDR2 YFSETQ. The V gene lost 6 bases and the J gene lost 4 bases, with 12 bases spanning the gap. The CDR3 runs to 13 residues. The CDR3 loop reads CASNLPGSDTQYF. For the CDR3, the DNA is TGCGCCAGCAATCTTCCCGGGTCAGATACGCAGTATTTT.

This clonotype appeared once. The chain carries TRBV7-8 and TRBJ1-5; D possibly corresponds to TRBD1 (6 bases). V was pared by 7 bases and J by 3 bases, with 19 bases between. The CDR3 totals 16 residues. Per germline, CDR1 SGHVS and CDR2 FQNEAQ. CDR3 region: CASTQANRELNQPQHF. In DNA, the CDR3 is TGTGCCAGCACTCAGGCAAACAGGGAACTCAATCAGCCCCAGCATTTT.

The chain has TRBV5-6 and TRBJ1-2; TRBD1 matches 12 bases. The CDR3 spans 15 residues. In germline, CDR1 is SGHDT, CDR2 YYEEEE. V was clipped by 5 bases and J by 6 bases; unmatched bases: 8. The CDR3 here is CASRQPGTGGNGYTF. CDR3 DNA: TGTGCCAGCAGACAACCCGGGACAGGGGGCAATGGCTACACCTTC.

In its sample, this clonotype was seen many times. Germline and junction disagree at one end, which may indicate a read error. The chain is built from TRBV12-3 or TRBV12-4 and TRBJ2-3; no reliable D call. The CDR3 covers 12 residues. The CDR3 DNA reads TGTGCCAGCAGCTTAGGGTTAGATACGCAGTATTTT. Translation gives CASSLGLDTQYF.

This clonotype has only a few counts. The V gene is TRBV12-3 or TRBV12-4, the J gene TRBJ1-6; no definite D call. The CDR3 runs to 12 residues. Trimming removed 3 bases from V and 9 bases from J, with 6 bases in between. Here the CDR3 DNA reads TGTGCCAGCAGTTTTGGCGGTTCACCCCTCCACTTT. This encodes CASSFGGSPLHF.

The J gene is TRBJ2-3, the V gene TRBV28; 12 nucleotides align to TRBD2. Germline CDR1 MDHEN, CDR2 SYDVKM. J gave up 0 bases and V 7 bases, and 2 bases lay outside the gene matches. CDR3 length: 15 amino acids. In DNA form, the CDR3 reads TGTGCCAGCACTAGCGGGGGGGGTAGCACAGATACGCAGTATTTT. It translates to CASTSGGGSTDTQYF.

The V and J genes are TRBV4-1 and TRBJ2-3; a weak D match, TRBD1 (6 bases). Germline V gene sequence: CDR1 MGHRA, CDR2 YSYEKL. The CDR3 totals 16 residues. Trimming stripped 1 base from V and 7 bases from J, with 18 bases between. The CDR3 loop reads CASSQVGGALSYTQYF. The CDR3 bases are TGCGCCAGCAGCCAAGTTGGGGGCGCCCTCAGTTATACGCAGTATTTT.

This clonotype was counted many times. The gene calls are TRBV28 and TRBJ2-3; possible D gene TRBD1, 6 bases. V gave up 8 bases and J gave up 1 base, with 10 bases separating them. The CDR3 loop spans 13 amino acids. CDR1 and CDR2 from the germline V gene are MDHEN and SYDVKM. The CDR3 DNA reads TGTGCCAGCCGCCGACAGGGCACAGATACGCAGTATTTT. Residues: CASRRQGTDTQYF. Variable domain in full (rest from reference TRBV28 and TRBJ2-3): DVKVTQSSRYLVKRTGEKVFLECVQDMDHENMFWYRQDPGLGLRLIYFSYDVKMKEKGDIPEGYSVSREKKERFSLILESASTNQTSMYLCASRRQGTDTQYFGPGTRLTVL.

The rearrangement uses TRBV18 and TRBJ1-6, with no clear D. The germline V gene encodes CDR1 KGHSH and CDR2 LQKENI. V lost 3 bases, J lost 10 bases, and 16 bases lay in between. CDR3 length equals 15 residues. The CDR3 region is CASSPTSQSGSPLHF. Written as DNA, the CDR3 is TGTGCCAGCTCACCCACGTCACAGTCGGGCTCACCCCTCCACTTT.

The V gene is TRBV15, the J gene TRBJ2-3; the D gene is possibly TRBD2 (6 bases). Germline V gene sequence: CDR1 LNHNV, CDR2 YYDKDF (reference sequence). The V gene lost 0 bases and the J gene lost 9 bases, with 13 bases spanning the gap. This CDR3 comprises 14 residues. CDR3 DNA sequence: TGTGCCACCAGCAGAGAGGTCGGGGGTGGGACGCAGTATTTT. It is translated as CATSREVGGGTQYF.

V gene TRBV7-2 combines with J gene TRBJ1-2; D unresolved. Trimming shortened V by 5 bases and J by 10 bases, and 17 bases separated the two germline ends. This CDR3 is 13 amino acids long. CDR1 is SGHTA, CDR2 FQGNSA, per germline. The CDR3 region has the DNA TGTGCCAGCAGCCTCCCCCCCCTTCTGGCCTACACCTTC. Translating it yields CASSLPPLLAYTF.

This clonotype was recorded a few times. The V gene is TRBV2, the J gene TRBJ1-1, with no clear D. CDR1 is SNHLY, CDR2 FYNNEI, per germline. The CDR3 length is 13 residues. Trimming took off 3 bases at V and 0 bases at J, with 5 bases between the two ends. In nucleotides, the CDR3 is TGTGCCAGCAGTGACTCGCTGAACACTGAAGCTTTCTTT. Protein product: CASSDSLNTEAFF.

This clonotype was recorded at least ten times. The chain joins TRBV11-2 to TRBJ1-6; no clear D gene. This CDR3 has 15 amino acids. Trimming took 5 bases from V and 0 from J, leaving 8 bases between them. The germline gives CDR1 SGHAT, CDR2 FQNNGV. In nucleotides, the CDR3 is TGTGCCAGCAGCCTCCGGAGCTCCTATAATTCACCCCTCCACTTT. It yields the protein CASSLRSSYNSPLHF.